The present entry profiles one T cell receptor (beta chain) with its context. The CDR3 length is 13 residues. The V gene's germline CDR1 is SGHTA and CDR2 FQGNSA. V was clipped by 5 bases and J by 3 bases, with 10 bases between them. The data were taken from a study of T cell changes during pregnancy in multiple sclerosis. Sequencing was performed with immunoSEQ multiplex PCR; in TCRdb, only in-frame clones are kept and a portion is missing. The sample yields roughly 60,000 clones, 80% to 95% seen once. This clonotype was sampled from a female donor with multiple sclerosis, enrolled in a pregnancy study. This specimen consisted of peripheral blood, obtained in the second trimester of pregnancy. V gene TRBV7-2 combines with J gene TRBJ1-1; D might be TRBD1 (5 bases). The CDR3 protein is CASSPRVDTEAFF. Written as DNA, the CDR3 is TGTGCCAGCAGCCCCAGGGTTGACACTGAAGCTTTCTTT.